One sample yielded the 18 T cell receptor beta chains listed below, sequenced in a study of beta chain features in type 1 diabetes. Findings of the study overall: Type 1 diabetes patients showed a moderate but significant shortening of TCRB CDR3s in all four CD4+ subsets.

The antigens these receptors bind are not known. The entirety of the isolated RNA underwent reverse transcription, so expressed TCRB transcripts were sequenced. This table comes from immunoSEQ multiplex PCR, and its TCRdb copy is limited to in-frame clones, with some not included. The table shows about 240,000 clones, with 11% to 15% occurring only once. The sample was naive CD4+ T cells from blood. These receptor sequences come from a man between 25 and 39 years old with type 1 diabetes.

This clone was detected only a few times. This chain links TRBV7-9 with TRBJ2-7; D is uncertain. V gave up 5 bases and J gave up 2 bases, with 13 bases separating them. Germline V gives CDR1 SEHNR, CDR2 FQNEAQ (reference sequence). CDR3 length: 14 residues. The CDR3 loop is CASSPIGATYEQYF. For the CDR3, the DNA is TGTGCCAGCAGCCCTATCGGAGCAACCTACGAGCAGTACTTC.

This chain joins TRBV4-2 and TRBJ2-5; D gene unclear. The length of the CDR3 is 17 residues. V lost 3 bases, J lost 0 bases, and 17 bases lay in between. CDR1 and CDR2 (germline): LGHNA, YNFKEQ. The CDR3 DNA follows: TGTGCCAGCAGCCAGGTCCCCACAATGAGGCACCAAGAGACCCAGTACTTC. Residues: CASSQVPTMRHQETQYF.

V gene TRBV5-1 combines with J gene TRBJ2-2; 9 bases align to TRBD2. After removal of 7 bases from V and 3 bases from J, the junction contained 19 bases not matched to a gene. Germline V gene sequence: CDR1 SGHRS, CDR2 YFSETQ. The CDR3 consists of 19 residues. This CDR3 is CASASSPQSGGSDTGELFF. Written as DNA, the CDR3 is TGCGCCAGCGCCTCAAGCCCCCAAAGCGGGGGGAGCGACACCGGGGAGCTGTTTTTT.

The CDR3 loop is CASGPGGETQYF. The CDR3 DNA reads TGTGCCAGCGGACCCGGGGGAGAGACCCAGTACTTC. The J gene is TRBJ2-5, the V gene TRBV6-1, with D possibly being TRBD2 (6 bases). Trimming removed 8 bases at V and 4 bases at J, with 11 bases between. The CDR3 totals 12 residues. CDR1 and CDR2 (germline): MNHNS, SASEGT.

The chain employs TRBV30 and TRBJ2-3; maybe TRBD1 (5 bases). Germline V lookup: CDR1 GTSNPN, CDR2 SVGIG (reference sequence). Deletions cut 3 bases from V and 9 bases from J, with 13 bases between. The CDR3 has 12 amino acids. Written as DNA, the CDR3 is TGTGCCTGGAGCGCCCAGAAGGGGACGCAGTATTTT. Residues: CAWSAQKGTQYF.

V usage is TRBV5-1 and J usage is TRBJ2-7, with D maybe TRBD1 (6 bases). This CDR3 is built from 14 residues. V gave up 4 bases and J gave up 2 bases, with 13 bases separating them. Germline lookup yields CDR1 SGHRS and CDR2 YFSETQ. This chain's CDR3 is CASSPRGITYEQYF. The CDR3 bases are TGCGCCAGCAGCCCGAGGGGGATCACCTACGAGCAGTACTTC.

This clone was observed a few times. As DNA, the CDR3 is TGTGCCAGCAGCGTAGGGGGAGCTAACTATGGCTACACCTTC. It specifies CASSVGGANYGYTF. This rearrangement joins TRBV9 to TRBJ1-2; D is unclear. V was cut by 0 bases and J by 0 bases, with 6 bases left in between. The CDR3 has 14 residues. Per the germline V gene, CDR1 is SGDLS and CDR2 is YYNGEE.

This chain uses TRBV7-2 with TRBJ1-1; TRBD1 is a possible D gene (6 bases). CDR3 length: 14 amino acids. Germline assignment: CDR1 SGHTA and CDR2 FQGNSA. Trimming removed 5 bases at V and 3 bases at J, with 13 bases between. CDR3 DNA: TGTGCCAGCAGCCCGAGGGGGAGGGACACTGAAGCTTTCTTT. It is translated as CASSPRGRDTEAFF.

In its sample, this clone was seen a few times. This chain's CDR3 is CSVEDPAGGDEQFF. The CDR3 DNA is TGCAGCGTTGAAGATCCCGCAGGGGGCGATGAGCAGTTCTTC. The chain links TRBV29-1 to TRBJ2-1, with 8 bases fitting TRBD1. This CDR3 has 14 residues. Germline assignment: CDR1 SQVTM and CDR2 ANQGSEA. V trimming: 0 bases; J trimming: 8 bases; junction bases outside the gene matches: 6.

Only a few counts were recorded for this clone. This chain joins TRBV5-4 and TRBJ2-1, with D tentatively TRBD1 (6 bases). V was trimmed by 4 bases and J by 3 bases, leaving 17 bases between them. The CDR3 consists of 16 residues. Germline V gene sequence: CDR1 SGHNT, CDR2 YYREEE (reference sequence). The CDR3 coding sequence is TGTGCCAGCAGCAAAGGGGACACGGGGTTCTACAATGAGCAGTTCTTC. Its translation is CASSKGDTGFYNEQFF.

The rearrangement uses TRBV7-2 and TRBJ2-2, with D unclear. Germline V gene data show CDR1 as SGHTA and CDR2 as FQGNSA. V was trimmed by 3 bases and J by 5 bases, leaving 7 bases between them. The CDR3 runs 13 residues. CDR3 residues: CASSFGWTGELFF. The CDR3 DNA reads TGTGCCAGCAGCTTCGGGTGGACCGGGGAGCTGTTTTTT.

This clone occurred a few times. The chain joins TRBV18 to TRBJ1-5; a weak D match, TRBD1 (5 bases). The CDR3 spans 15 residues. Trimming cost V 5 bases and J 3 bases, with 14 bases left between them. Per germline, CDR1 KGHSH and CDR2 LQKENI. The CDR3 coding sequence is TGTGCCAGCTCATTTTCGGCAGGGAACAATCAGCCCCAGCATTTT. It codes for CASSFSAGNNQPQHF.

This clone was detected a few times. This chain uses TRBV16 with TRBJ1-1; possible D gene TRBD1, 5 bases. This CDR3 contains 15 residues. V was cut by 4 bases and J by 4 bases, with 16 bases left in between. Per the germline V gene, CDR1 is KGHSY and CDR2 is FQNENV. The DNA for the CDR3 is TGTGCCAGCAGCCTCCGGGAAGGGGAGGGCACTGAAGCTTTCTTT. Translation: CASSLREGEGTEAFF.

This clone was picked up a small number of times. The chain employs TRBV7-9 and TRBJ1-2; 9 positions agree with TRBD1. This CDR3 comprises 13 residues. Germline CDR1 and CDR2: SEHNR and FQNEAQ (reference sequence). Trimming cost V 3 bases and J 8 bases; bases outside gene matches: 4. CDR3: CASSLTGGEGYTF. DNA for the CDR3: TGTGCCAGCAGCTTGACAGGGGGAGAAGGCTACACCTTC.

In its sample, this clone was seen a few times. V and J are TRBV6-5 and TRBJ2-5, with D hard to call. There are 13 residues in the CDR3. Germline V gene sequence: CDR1 MNHEY, CDR2 SVGAGI. V lost 0 bases and J lost 2, with 4 bases in between. CDR3: CASSYSHQETQYF. The CDR3 DNA reads as TGTGCCAGCAGTTACTCACATCAAGAGACCCAGTACTTC.

This clone was detected only a few times. The CDR3 nucleotides read TGTGCCAGCAGCTTAGTAGTGCCCCGCTCCTACGAGCAGTACTTC. Its protein is CASSLVVPRSYEQYF. The V and J genes are TRBV11-2 and TRBJ2-7; D is unresolved. CDR1 is SGHAT, CDR2 FQNNGV, per germline. V lost 1 base and J lost 0, with 10 bases in between. This CDR3 region has 15 residues.

The CDR3 nucleotides are TGTGCCAGCAGCCCTGGGACTAGCGGAACCTACGAGCAGTACTTC. The encoded protein is CASSPGTSGTYEQYF. The J gene is TRBJ2-7, the V gene TRBV7-2; TRBD2 aligns across 11 bases. The CDR3 consists of 15 residues. V lost 5 bases and J lost 2; bases outside the gene matches: 5. Germline V CDR1 and CDR2: SGHTA, FQGNSA.

The J gene is TRBJ1-4, the V gene TRBV30; D remains unclear. The V gene lost 1 base and the J gene lost 6 bases, with 15 bases spanning the gap. Per germline, CDR1 GTSNPN and CDR2 SVGIG (reference sequence). The CDR3 has 15 residues. CDR3 nucleotides: TGTGCCTGGAGTGCACGGGAGGCGGTGGATGAAAAACTGTTTTTT. Its translation: CAWSAREAVDEKLFF.